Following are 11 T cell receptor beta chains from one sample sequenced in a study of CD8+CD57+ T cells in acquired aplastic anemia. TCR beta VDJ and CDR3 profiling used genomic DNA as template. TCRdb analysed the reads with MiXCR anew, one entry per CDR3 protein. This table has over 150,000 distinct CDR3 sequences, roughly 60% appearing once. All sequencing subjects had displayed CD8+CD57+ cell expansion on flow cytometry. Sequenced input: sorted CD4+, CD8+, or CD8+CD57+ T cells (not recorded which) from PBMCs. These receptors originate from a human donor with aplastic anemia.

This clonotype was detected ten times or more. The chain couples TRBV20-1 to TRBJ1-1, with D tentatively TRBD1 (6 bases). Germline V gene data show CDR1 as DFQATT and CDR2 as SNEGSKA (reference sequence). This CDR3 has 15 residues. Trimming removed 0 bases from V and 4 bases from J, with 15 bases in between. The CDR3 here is CSARDEQGGSTEAFF. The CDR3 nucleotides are TGCAGTGCTAGAGATGAACAGGGAGGAAGCACTGAAGCTTTCTTT.

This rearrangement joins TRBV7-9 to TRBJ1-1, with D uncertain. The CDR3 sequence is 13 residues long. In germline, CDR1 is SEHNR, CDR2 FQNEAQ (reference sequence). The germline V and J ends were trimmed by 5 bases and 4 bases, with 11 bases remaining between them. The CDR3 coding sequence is TGTGCCAGCAGCCGAACCGTGAGCACTGAAGCTTTCTTT. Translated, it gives CASSRTVSTEAFF.

The CDR3 protein is CASSLGQGAGEQFF. In nucleotides, the CDR3 is TGTGCCAGCAGCCTAGGACAGGGGGCAGGTGAGCAGTTCTTC. V is TRBV7-3 and J is TRBJ2-1; TRBD1 aligns across 11 bases. Germline lookup yields CDR1 SGHTA and CDR2 FQGTGA. V trimming: 5 bases; J trimming: 9 bases; junction bases outside the gene matches: 6. The CDR3 length is 14 residues.

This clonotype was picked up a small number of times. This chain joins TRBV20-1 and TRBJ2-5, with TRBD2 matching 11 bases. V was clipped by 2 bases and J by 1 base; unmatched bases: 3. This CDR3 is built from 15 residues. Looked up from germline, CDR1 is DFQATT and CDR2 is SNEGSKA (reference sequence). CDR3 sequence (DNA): TGCAGTGCTAGACTAGCGGGAGGACTCCAAGAGACCCAGTACTTC. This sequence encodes CSARLAGGLQETQYF.

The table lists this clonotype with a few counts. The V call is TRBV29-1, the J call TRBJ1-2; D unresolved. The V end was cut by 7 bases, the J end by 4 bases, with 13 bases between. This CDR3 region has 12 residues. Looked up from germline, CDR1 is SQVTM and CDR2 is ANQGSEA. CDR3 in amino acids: CSGGSGPYGYTF. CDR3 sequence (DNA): TGCAGCGGGGGTTCAGGCCCCTATGGCTACACCTTC.

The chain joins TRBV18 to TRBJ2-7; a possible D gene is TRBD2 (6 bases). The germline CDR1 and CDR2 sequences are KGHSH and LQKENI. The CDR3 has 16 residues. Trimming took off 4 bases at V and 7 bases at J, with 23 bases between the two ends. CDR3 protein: CASSLQTGDGYNEQYF. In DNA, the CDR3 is TGTGCCAGCTCACTTCAAACGGGGGACGGTTACAATGAGCAGTACTTC.

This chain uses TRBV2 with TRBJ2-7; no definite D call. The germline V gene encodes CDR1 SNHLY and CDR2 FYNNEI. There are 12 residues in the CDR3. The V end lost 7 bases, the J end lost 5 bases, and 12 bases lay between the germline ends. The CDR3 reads CASTGLVHEQYF. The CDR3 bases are TGTGCCAGCACGGGTTTAGTCCACGAGCAGTACTTC.

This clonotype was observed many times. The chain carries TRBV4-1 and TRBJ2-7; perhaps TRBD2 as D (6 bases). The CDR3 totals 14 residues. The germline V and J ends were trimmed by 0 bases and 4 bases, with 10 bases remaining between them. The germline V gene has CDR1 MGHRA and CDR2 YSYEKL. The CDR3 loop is CASSQDREIYEQYF. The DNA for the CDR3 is TGCGCCAGCAGCCAAGATCGGGAGATATACGAGCAGTACTTC.

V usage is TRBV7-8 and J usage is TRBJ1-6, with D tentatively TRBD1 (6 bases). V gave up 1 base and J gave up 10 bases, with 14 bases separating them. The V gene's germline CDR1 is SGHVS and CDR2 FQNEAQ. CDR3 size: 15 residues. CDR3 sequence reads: CASSLEGGPRSPLHF. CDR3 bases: TGTGCCAGCAGCTTAGAGGGGGGCCCTAGATCACCCCTCCACTTT.

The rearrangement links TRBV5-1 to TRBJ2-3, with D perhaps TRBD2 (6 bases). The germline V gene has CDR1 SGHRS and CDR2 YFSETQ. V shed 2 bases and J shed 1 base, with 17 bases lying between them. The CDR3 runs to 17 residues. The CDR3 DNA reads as TGCGCCAGCAGCTTCGGAACCGGGACTGGAGGCACAGATACGCAGTATTTT. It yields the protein CASSFGTGTGGTDTQYF. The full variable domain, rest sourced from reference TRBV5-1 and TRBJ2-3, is KAGVTQTPRYLIKTRGQQVTLSCSPISGHRSVSWYQQTPGQGLQFLFEYFSETQRNKGNFPGRFSGRQFSNSRSEMNVSTLELGDSALYLCASSFGTGTGGTDTQYFGPGTRLTVL.

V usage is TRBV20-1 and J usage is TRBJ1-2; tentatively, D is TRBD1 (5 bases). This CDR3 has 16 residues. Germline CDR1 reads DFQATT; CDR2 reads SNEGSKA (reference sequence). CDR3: CSLARQRIRANYGYTF. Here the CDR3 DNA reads TGCAGCCTGGCCCGACAGCGGATACGGGCTAACTATGGCTACACCTTC.